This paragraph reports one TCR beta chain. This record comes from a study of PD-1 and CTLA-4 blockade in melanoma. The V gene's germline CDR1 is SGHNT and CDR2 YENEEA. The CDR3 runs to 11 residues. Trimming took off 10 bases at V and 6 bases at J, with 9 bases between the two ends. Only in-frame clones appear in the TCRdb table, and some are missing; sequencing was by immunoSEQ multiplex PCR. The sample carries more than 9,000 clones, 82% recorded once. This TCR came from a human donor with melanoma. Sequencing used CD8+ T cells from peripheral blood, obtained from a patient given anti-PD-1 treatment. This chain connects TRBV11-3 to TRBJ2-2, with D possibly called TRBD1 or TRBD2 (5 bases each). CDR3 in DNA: TGTGCCACCGGGGCTCCCGGGGAGCTGTTTTTT. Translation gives CATGAPGELFF.